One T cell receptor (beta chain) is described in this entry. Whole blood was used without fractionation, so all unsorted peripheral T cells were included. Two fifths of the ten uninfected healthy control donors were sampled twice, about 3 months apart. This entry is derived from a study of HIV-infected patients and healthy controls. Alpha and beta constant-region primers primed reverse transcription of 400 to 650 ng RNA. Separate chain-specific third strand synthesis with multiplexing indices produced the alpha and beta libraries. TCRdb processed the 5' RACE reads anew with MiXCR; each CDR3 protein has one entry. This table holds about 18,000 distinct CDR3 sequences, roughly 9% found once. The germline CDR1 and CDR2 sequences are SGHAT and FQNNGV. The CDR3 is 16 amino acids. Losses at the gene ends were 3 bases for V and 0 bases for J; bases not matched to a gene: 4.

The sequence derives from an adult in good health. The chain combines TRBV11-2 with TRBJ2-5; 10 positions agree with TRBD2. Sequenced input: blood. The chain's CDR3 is CASSFGTSANQETQYF. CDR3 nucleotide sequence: TGTGCCAGCAGCTTCGGGACTAGCGCAAACCAAGAGACCCAGTACTTC.